The T cell receptor (beta chain) under discussion was sequenced for a study of cytomegalovirus exposure and HLA in healthy donors. In the PCR, 60 Vbeta and 13 Jbeta primers were used. In the authors' workflow: Later, an analysis found 65 million to 85 million unique TCR beta chains, and some 10 million of these were shared. Only in-frame clones appear in the TCRdb table, and some are missing; sequencing was by immunoSEQ multiplex PCR. V and J calls and clone size are given by that table; D and trimming were obtained from the DNA. The sample holds 100,000 to 150,000 clones. The CDR3 has 14 residues. The germline V and J ends were trimmed by 6 bases and 4 bases, with 13 bases remaining between them. The germline CDR1 and CDR2 sequences are MNHEY and SVGAGI.

This TCR was recovered from a man in his late teens or twenties in good health and CMV-seronegative. This chain joins TRBV6-5 and TRBJ1-5, with D possibly matching TRBD1 (5 bases). Sequencing was performed on PBMCs. CDR3 sequence (DNA): TGTGCCAGCAGACTCAGGGAAACAAATCAGCCCCAGCATTTT. Protein sequence: CASRLRETNQPQHF.